The 28 T cell receptor beta chains below all came from one sample that was sequenced in a study of T-cell memory formation after mild COVID-19. TCRdb processed the 5' RACE reads anew with MiXCR; each CDR3 protein has one entry. This repertoire shows about 14,000 distinct CDR3 sequences, roughly a fifth found once; its top ten account for around half. The specimen was PBMCs or a T cell subset sorted from them (not recorded which). These receptor sequences come from an adult woman who had mild COVID-19 (a few samples of this study predate the infection). Cell type and time point are not known.

In this sample, this clonotype turned up many times. This chain links TRBV7-3 with TRBJ1-1, with 7 bases matching TRBD1. This CDR3 has 13 residues. V gave up 5 bases and J gave up 6 bases; unmatched junction bases: 6. CDR1 SGHTA and CDR2 FQGTGA come from the germline V gene. The CDR3 region is CASSTTGESEAFF. The CDR3, as DNA: TGTGCCAGCAGCACCACAGGGGAATCTGAAGCTTTCTTT. Drawing the rest from reference TRBV7-3 and TRBJ1-1, the complete variable domain is GAGVSQTPSNKVTEKGKYVELRCDPISGHTALYWYRQSLGQGPEFLIYFQGTGAADDSGLPNDRFFAVRPEGSVSTLKIQRTERGDSAVYLCASSTTGESEAFFGQGTRLTVV.

This clonotype was detected ten times or more. This rearrangement joins TRBV15 to TRBJ2-1; no definite D call. Germline V lookup: CDR1 LNHNV, CDR2 YYDKDF (reference sequence). This CDR3 comprises 15 residues. The V end was cut by 3 bases, the J end by 9 bases, with 18 bases between. CDR3 in amino acids: CATSSRHVGQPEQFF. CDR3 sequence (DNA): TGTGCCACCAGCAGTAGACACGTCGGGCAACCTGAGCAGTTCTTC.

This clonotype was recorded a few times. The chain uses TRBV13 and TRBJ2-1, with 10 bases lining up with TRBD1. CDR1 is PRHDT and CDR2 is FYEKMQ in the germline V gene (reference sequence). V dropped 3 bases and J dropped 5; count of bases not matched to a gene: 4. The CDR3 extends over 15 amino acids. CDR3 amino acids: CASSFGTGVDNEQFF. CDR3 DNA: TGTGCCAGCAGCTTCGGGACAGGGGTTGACAATGAGCAGTTCTTC.

The chain uses TRBV4-1 and TRBJ2-7; perhaps TRBD2 as D (7 bases). The CDR3 sequence is 14 residues long. Germline V gives CDR1 MGHRA, CDR2 YSYEKL. The germline V and J ends were trimmed by 4 bases and 7 bases, with 17 bases remaining between them. CDR3 sequence (DNA): TGCGCCAGCAGCCCGGCACTAGCGAGGGGGGAGCAGTACGTC. Its translation is CASSPALARGEQYV.

This clonotype was observed many times. The CDR3 sequence: CASSRSHTEAFF. Here the CDR3 DNA reads TGTGCCAGCAGCCGGTCCCACACTGAAGCTTTCTTT. The chain carries TRBV3-1 and TRBJ1-1; no clear D gene. CDR1 LGHDT and CDR2 YNNKEL come from the germline V gene (reference sequence). The CDR3 spans 12 residues. V was pared by 4 bases and J by 3 bases, with 6 bases between. The variable domain in full, with the rest retrieved from reference TRBV3-1 and TRBJ1-1, is DTAVSQTPKYLVTQMGNDKSIKCEQNLGHDTMYWYKQDSKKFLKIMFSYNNKELIINETVPNRFSPKSPDKAHLNLHINSLELGDSAVYFCASSRSHTEAFFGQGTRLTVV.

Ten or more counts support this clonotype. This sequence joins TRBV5-1 and TRBJ2-2, with TRBD2 identical over 12 bases. CDR3 size: 16 residues. The trim removed 0 bases at V and 8 bases at J, leaving 5 bases unmatched. Germline CDR1 is SGHRS and CDR2 is YFSETQ. This chain's CDR3 is CASSLGWTSGTGELFF. In DNA, the CDR3 is TGCGCCAGCAGCTTGGGCTGGACTAGCGGGACTGGGGAGCTGTTTTTT. The full variable domain, in which reference TRBV5-1 and TRBJ2-2 provide the parts outside the CDR3, is KAGVTQTPRYLIKTRGQQVTLSCSPISGHRSVSWYQQTPGQGLQFLFEYFSETQRNKGNFPGRFSGRQFSNSRSEMNVSTLELGDSALYLCASSLGWTSGTGELFFGEGSRLTVL.

This clonotype occurred once. The rearrangement joins TRBV4-3 to TRBJ1-1, with TRBD1 matching 10 bases. The germline V gene encodes CDR1 LGHNA and CDR2 YSLEER. V was pared by 1 base and J by 3 bases, with 11 bases of the junction left unmatched. The CDR3 is made up of 18 amino acids. For the CDR3, the DNA is TGCGCCAGCAGCCAAGTAATCCCCGGGACAGGGGTATACACTGAAGCTTTCTTT. Residues: CASSQVIPGTGVYTEAFF.

This clonotype occurred many times. The V and J genes are TRBV6-1 and TRBJ1-1; D remains unclear. V lost 9 bases and J lost 0, with 5 bases in between. The CDR3 covers 11 residues. CDR1 and CDR2 (germline): MNHNS, SASEGT. CDR3 sequence reads: CASLMNTEAFF. DNA of the CDR3: TGTGCCAGTTTGATGAACACTGAAGCTTTCTTT.

The rearrangement joins TRBV2 to TRBJ2-3, with D maybe TRBD2 (6 bases). The germline V gene encodes CDR1 SNHLY and CDR2 FYNNEI. This CDR3 is built from 16 residues. For the CDR3, the DNA is TGTGCAACCAAACGGGACTCCACGGTTTCAGCAGATACGCAGTATTTT. Translation gives CATKRDSTVSADTQYF.

In its sample, this clonotype ranks as medium-sized. This chain connects TRBV11-1 to TRBJ1-1, with D unclear. V gave up 5 bases and J gave up 3 bases, with 10 bases separating them. This CDR3 has 13 amino acids. Germline V gene data show CDR1 as SGHAT and CDR2 as FQDESV (reference sequence). The CDR3 DNA is TGTGCCAGCAGCGAGTACCGTTACACTGAAGCTTTCTTT. Protein sequence: CASSEYRYTEAFF.

This clonotype was seen repeatedly, ten times or more. This chain connects TRBV6-5 to TRBJ2-1, with D unresolved. Between the trimmed V and J ends, which lost 6 bases and 8 bases, there was a span of 14 bases. Germline CDR1 and CDR2: MNHEY and SVGAGI. The CDR3 has 13 amino acids. The CDR3: CASSRNTLDEQFF. CDR3 bases: TGTGCCAGCAGCCGTAATACCCTCGATGAGCAGTTCTTC.

The chain is built from TRBV9 and TRBJ2-7; 9 positions match TRBD1. Germline-derived CDR1 and CDR2 are SGDLS and YYNGEE. The CDR3 runs to 15 residues. Losses at the gene ends were 3 bases for V and 3 bases for J; bases not matched to a gene: 7. CDR3 in DNA: TGTGCCAGCAGCGAAGGGACAGGGTTTGTCTACGAGCAGTACTTC. Translated: CASSEGTGFVYEQYF. The whole variable domain, remainder taken from reference TRBV9 and TRBJ2-7, is DSGVTQTPKHLITATGQRVTLRCSPRSGDLSVYWYQQSLDQGLQFLIQYYNGEERAKGNILERFSAQQFPDLHSELNLSSLELGDSALYFCASSEGTGFVYEQYFGPGTRLTVT.

This clonotype was counted at least ten times. The genes are TRBV18 and TRBJ2-3; TRBD2 matches 9 bases. Germline assignment: CDR1 KGHSH and CDR2 LQKENI. Trimming at V came to 4 bases and at J to 3 bases, leaving 8 bases not matched to a gene. The CDR3 has 16 residues. CDR3 nucleotides: TGTGCCAGCTCACTAAGACAAGCGGGAGGAACAGATACGCAGTATTTT. Its protein product is CASSLRQAGGTDTQYF.

The chain combines TRBV18 with TRBJ2-3; the D is unclear. V was trimmed by 5 bases and J by 3 bases, leaving 12 bases between them. The V gene's germline CDR1 is KGHSH and CDR2 LQKENI. CDR3 length: 14 residues. The CDR3 loop is CASSFGDGTDTQYF. Here the CDR3 DNA reads TGTGCCAGCTCATTTGGGGATGGGACAGATACGCAGTATTTT.

This clonotype appeared many times. The chain couples TRBV11-2 to TRBJ2-1; TRBD2 aligns across 7 bases. The CDR3 length is 18 residues. The ends lost 0 bases at V and 7 bases at J; junction bases unmatched: 15. Looked up from germline, CDR1 is SGHAT and CDR2 is FQNNGV. This CDR3 is CASSLDEWSGMVWNEQFF. Here the CDR3 DNA reads TGTGCCAGCAGCTTAGACGAGTGGAGCGGGATGGTTTGGAATGAGCAGTTCTTC.

This clonotype came up many times. The chain recombines TRBV24-1 with TRBJ2-2, with TRBD1 as a possible D gene (5 bases). Germline CDR1 and CDR2: KGHDR and SFDVKD. Deletions cut 4 bases from V and 3 bases from J, with 14 bases between. This CDR3 has 16 amino acids. CDR3 bases: TGTGCCACCAGTGAGCCTACAGGTTTACACACCGGGGAGCTGTTTTTT. Amino acids: CATSEPTGLHTGELFF.

In this sample, this clonotype turned up many times. The gene calls are TRBV4-1 and TRBJ2-7; a weak D match, TRBD1 (5 bases). The CDR3 sequence is 13 residues long. Germline V gives CDR1 MGHRA, CDR2 YSYEKL. V lost 1 base to trimming and J lost 1 base, with 5 bases between them. CDR3: CASSQAGSYEQYF. DNA of the CDR3: TGCGCCAGCAGCCAAGCAGGGTCCTACGAGCAGTACTTC.

This clonotype has a count of ten or more. This chain uses TRBV24-1 with TRBJ2-7; D gene ambiguous. The germline CDR1 and CDR2 sequences are KGHDR and SFDVKD. The CDR3 covers 15 residues. The V end was cut by 5 bases, the J end by 3 bases, with 16 bases between. This CDR3 reads CATSVRAWNGYEQYF. CDR3 in DNA: TGTGCCACCAGTGTACGCGCTTGGAACGGCTACGAGCAGTACTTC.

V and J are TRBV7-6 and TRBJ2-1, with TRBD1 identical over 7 bases. The CDR3 extends over 17 amino acids. The germline CDR1 and CDR2 sequences are SGHVS and FNYEAQ. Trimming at V came to 3 bases and at J to 5 bases, leaving 13 bases not matched to a gene. The CDR3 here is CASSFTWTGGRNNEQFF. DNA of the CDR3: TGTGCCAGCAGCTTTACGTGGACAGGTGGTAGGAACAATGAGCAGTTCTTC.

The V and J genes are TRBV6-5 and TRBJ2-1, with TRBD1 as a possible D gene (5 bases). From germline, CDR1 is MNHEY and CDR2 SVGAGI. The CDR3 is 15 amino acids. V dropped 8 bases and J dropped 5 bases, with 19 bases sitting between them. DNA for the CDR3: TGTGCCAGCGCGGAACCTAGGGGTCCTCACAATGAGCAGTTCTTC. Its protein is CASAEPRGPHNEQFF.

This clonotype was detected ten times or more. The chain has TRBV27 and TRBJ2-5, with 8 nucleotides matching TRBD1. Looked up from germline, CDR1 is MNHEY and CDR2 is SMNVEV (reference sequence). The ends lost 6 bases at V and 5 bases at J; junction bases unmatched: 17. This CDR3 is built from 17 residues. Here the CDR3 DNA reads TGTGCCAGCAGCCCGAGCGGGCTTCAGGGGGCGTGGGAGACCCAGTACTTC. Amino acids: CASSPSGLQGAWETQYF.

At least ten counts were recorded for this clonotype. J is TRBJ1-1 and V is TRBV7-6; unclear D gene. The CDR3 length is 13 residues. Germline CDR1 reads SGHVS; CDR2 reads FNYEAQ. Trimming left V 4 bases short and J 2 bases short, with 8 bases between. The CDR3 protein is CASSWGENTEAFF. The CDR3 bases are TGTGCCAGCAGCTGGGGAGAAAACACTGAAGCTTTCTTT.

The table lists this clonotype with many counts. DNA of the CDR3: TGTGCCAGCAGTGACTGGGGGTCCCACGAGCAGTACTTC. Its translation: CASSDWGSHEQYF. This chain connects TRBV25-1 to TRBJ2-7; either TRBD1 or TRBD2 may fit D (5 bases each). Germline CDR1 is MGHDK and CDR2 is SYGVNS. The CDR3 has 13 residues. V was pared by 3 bases and J by 5 bases, with 11 bases between.

This clonotype was recorded at least ten times. V gene TRBV7-9 combines with J gene TRBJ1-2; possibly TRBD1 for D (6 bases). The CDR3 length is 18 residues. Germline values: CDR1 SEHNR, CDR2 FQNEAQ (reference sequence). Trimming pared 0 bases from V and 3 bases from J, leaving 20 bases between. The CDR3 sequence: CASSLAGILAGEDYGYTF. The CDR3 DNA follows: TGTGCCAGCAGCTTAGCGGGGATTTTGGCAGGGGAAGACTATGGCTACACCTTC.

By its share, this clonotype is medium-sized. The CDR3 protein is CASTPRWGDTEAFF. CDR3 nucleotides: TGTGCCAGCACCCCCCGGTGGGGGGACACTGAAGCTTTCTTT. The chain carries TRBV28 and TRBJ1-1, with D possibly matching TRBD1 (5 bases). V lost 7 bases and J 3 bases, leaving 15 bases between the germline ends. Germline V CDR1 and CDR2: MDHEN, SYDVKM. This CDR3 region has 14 residues.

This clonotype was observed many times. This chain links TRBV5-4 with TRBJ1-5; tentative D call: TRBD1 (6 bases). CDR3 length: 15 residues. The V gene's germline CDR1 is SGHNT and CDR2 YYREEE (reference sequence). V was shortened by 3 bases and J by 4 bases, with 14 bases between the two germline ends. CDR3 sequence reads: CASSSGGGLNQPQHF. For the CDR3, the DNA is TGTGCCAGCAGCTCGGGCGGGGGCCTAAATCAGCCCCAGCATTTT.

J is TRBJ2-4 and V is TRBV6-2 or TRBV6-3; D may be TRBD2 (5 bases). Germline V gene sequence: CDR1 MNHEY, CDR2 SVGEGT. Trimming shortened V by 5 bases and J by 5 bases, and 10 bases separated the two germline ends. The CDR3 has 13 residues. CDR3 sequence: CASSRPGENIQYF. DNA of the CDR3: TGTGCCAGCAGTAGACCCGGGGAAAACATTCAGTACTTC.

The table lists this clonotype with many counts. The V and J genes are TRBV7-6 and TRBJ1-5; unclear D gene. The ends were cut back, 2 bases at V and 3 bases at J, with 11 bases in the middle. Per germline, CDR1 SGHVS and CDR2 FNYEAQ. This CDR3 has 15 residues. CDR3 DNA sequence: TGTGCCAGCAGCTTAATCGGAGGAATCAATCAGCCCCAGCATTTT. Its translation is CASSLIGGINQPQHF.